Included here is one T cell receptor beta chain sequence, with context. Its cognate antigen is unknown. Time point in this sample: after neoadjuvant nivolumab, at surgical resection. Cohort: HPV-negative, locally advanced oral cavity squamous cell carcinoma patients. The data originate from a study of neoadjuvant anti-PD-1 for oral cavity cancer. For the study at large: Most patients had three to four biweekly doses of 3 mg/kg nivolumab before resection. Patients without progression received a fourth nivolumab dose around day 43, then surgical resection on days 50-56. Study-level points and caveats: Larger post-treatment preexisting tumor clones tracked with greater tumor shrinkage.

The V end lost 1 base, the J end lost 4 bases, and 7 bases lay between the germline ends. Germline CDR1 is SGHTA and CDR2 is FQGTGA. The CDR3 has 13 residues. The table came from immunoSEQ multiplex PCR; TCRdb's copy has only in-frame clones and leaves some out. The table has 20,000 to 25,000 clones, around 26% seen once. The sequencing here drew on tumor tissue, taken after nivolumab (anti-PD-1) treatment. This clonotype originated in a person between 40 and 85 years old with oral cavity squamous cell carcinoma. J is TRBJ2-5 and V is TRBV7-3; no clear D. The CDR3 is CASSLKVGETQYF. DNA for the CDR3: TGTGCCAGCAGCTTAAAGGTTGGAGAGACCCAGTACTTC.